The 25 T cell receptor beta chains listed next were all sequenced from one sample in a study of T cells after yellow fever vaccination. TCRdb reanalysed the 5' RACE reads using MiXCR and keeps one entry per CDR3 protein. In the table there are roughly 520,000 distinct CDR3 sequences, less than 25% of which are singletons. Sample: PBMCs, taken roughly 20 days after the first yellow fever vaccination. The receptor source for this set is a man younger than 35 who received the YFV17D yellow fever vaccine.

V is TRBV4-3 and J is TRBJ2-1, with 8 bases that match TRBD2. J gave up 7 bases and V 5 bases, and 13 bases lay outside the gene matches. Germline V lookup: CDR1 LGHNA, CDR2 YSLEER. The CDR3 runs 16 residues. The CDR3 bases are TGCGCCAGCAGCGTTACCGGGACTAGGGGGAGAAATGAGCAGTTCTTC. Translated, it gives CASSVTGTRGRNEQFF.

This clonotype was found many times. This chain links TRBV7-2 with TRBJ2-5; 12 bases are a match to TRBD2. Looked up from germline, CDR1 is SGHTA and CDR2 is FQGNSA. The CDR3 covers 15 residues. The ends lost 4 bases at V and 5 bases at J; junction bases unmatched: 5. The CDR3 DNA is TGTGCCAGCAGCTGGACTAGCGGGGTGGGGGAGACCCAGTACTTC. It codes for CASSWTSGVGETQYF.

CDR3: CATWSQGQEEKLFF. The CDR3 DNA is TGTGCCACTTGGTCACAGGGTCAAGAGGAAAAACTGTTTTTT. The chain employs TRBV12-3 or TRBV12-4 and TRBJ1-4; perhaps TRBD1 as D (6 bases). There are 14 residues in the CDR3. With 10 bases removed from V and 8 bases from J, the gap between germline ends came to 20 bases.

The rearrangement joins TRBV9 to TRBJ2-3; 12 nucleotides match TRBD1. CDR1 is SGDLS and CDR2 is YYNGEE in the germline V gene. Trimming at V came to 4 bases and at J to 2 bases, leaving 11 bases not matched to a gene. The CDR3 runs 18 residues. The CDR3 loop reads CASSTLPGQGAITDTQYF. The CDR3 DNA reads TGTGCCAGCAGCACTCTACCGGGACAGGGGGCGATCACAGATACGCAGTATTTT.

The V call is TRBV5-1, the J call TRBJ2-1; D may be TRBD1 (5 bases). V lost 1 base to trimming and J lost 8 bases, with 13 bases between them. This CDR3 spans 14 amino acids. Germline V lookup: CDR1 SGHRS, CDR2 YFSETQ. CDR3: CASSLSLGPDEQFF. The CDR3 DNA follows: TGCGCCAGCAGCTTGTCCCTGGGGCCGGATGAGCAGTTCTTC. Full variable domain (rest looked up from reference TRBV5-1 and TRBJ2-1): KAGVTQTPRYLIKTRGQQVTLSCSPISGHRSVSWYQQTPGQGLQFLFEYFSETQRNKGNFPGRFSGRQFSNSRSEMNVSTLELGDSALYLCASSLSLGPDEQFFGPGTRLTVL.

In this sample, this clonotype turned up many times. This rearrangement joins TRBV29-1 to TRBJ2-7; TRBD2 matches at 7 bases. Trimming took 1 base from V and 5 from J; bases not matched to a gene: 2. Per the germline V gene, CDR1 is SQVTM and CDR2 is ANQGSEA. The CDR3 contains 12 residues. CDR3 nucleotides: TGCAGCGTTGAAGGGAGCGGGAACGAGCAGTACTTC. Residues: CSVEGSGNEQYF.

This rearrangement joins TRBV27 to TRBJ1-2, with 8 bases matching TRBD1. Unmatched junction bases numbered 7, after V lost 3 bases and J lost 7 bases. CDR3 size: 14 residues. From germline, CDR1 is MNHEY and CDR2 SMNVEV (reference sequence). CDR3 protein: CASSFRRGQGGYTF. Written as DNA, the CDR3 is TGTGCCAGCAGTTTTCGCAGGGGGCAGGGTGGCTACACCTTC.

The chain has TRBV2 and TRBJ1-1, with 8 bases fitting TRBD1. Germline-derived CDR1 and CDR2 are SNHLY and FYNNEI. V lost 6 bases to trimming and J lost 7 bases; unmatched junction nucleotides: 22. There are 18 residues in the CDR3. CDR3 nucleotides: TGTGCCAGCAGCCGTAACCTGCCCCTTAAGGACAGGGTGGTTGAAGCTTTCTTT. Translation gives CASSRNLPLKDRVVEAFF.

The V gene is TRBV3-1, the J gene TRBJ1-2; D remains unclear. This CDR3 region has 13 residues. The ends were cut back, 0 bases at V and 8 bases at J, with 10 bases in the middle. The germline V gene encodes CDR1 LGHDT and CDR2 YNNKEL (reference sequence). This chain's CDR3 is CASSQDHVYGYTF. The CDR3 bases are TGTGCCAGCAGCCAAGACCACGTTTACGGCTACACCTTC.

There are a few counts of this clonotype. The V call is TRBV21-1, the J call TRBJ2-1; the D call TRBD1 from the table was never checked on the DNA. TRBV21-1 is a pseudogene locus. The CDR3 consists of 15 residues. The CDR3 DNA reads as TGTGCCAGCAATTACAGGGGGCCCCGTTCTAATGAGCAGTTCTTC. It codes for CASNYRGPRSNEQFF.

The chain has TRBV4-2 and TRBJ2-3, with 9 bases aligning to TRBD2. The CDR3 has 17 residues. V gave up 2 bases and J gave up 0 bases; unmatched junction bases: 6. Germline V CDR1 and CDR2: LGHNA, YNFKEQ. In DNA, the CDR3 is TGTGCCAGCAGCCAACTTTCGCTAGCGGGGAGCACAGATACGCAGTATTTT. This codes for CASSQLSLAGSTDTQYF.

This clonotype appeared a few times. The CDR3 here is CASSLDTSSGANVLTF. CDR3 sequence (DNA): TGTGCCAGCAGCCTCGACACCAGCTCTGGGGCCAACGTCCTGACTTTC. The V gene is TRBV6-1, the J gene TRBJ2-6; no firm D call. This CDR3 spans 16 amino acids. CDR1 is MNHNS and CDR2 is SASEGT in the germline V gene. Trimming took off 6 bases at V and 0 bases at J, with 12 bases between the two ends.

The chain combines TRBV7-2 with TRBJ1-1, with D unresolved. Germline values: CDR1 SGHTA, CDR2 FQGNSA. Trimming removed 3 bases from V and 0 bases from J, with 5 bases in between. The CDR3 length is 13 residues. The CDR3 loop reads CASSLQLNTEAFF. The CDR3 nucleotides are TGTGCCAGCAGCTTGCAGTTGAACACTGAAGCTTTCTTT.

This clonotype turned up a few times. This chain links TRBV20-1 with TRBJ1-4; 9 bases align to TRBD1. Germline trimming cut 6 bases from V and 6 bases from J; bases unmatched to any gene: 5. The CDR3 is made up of 13 amino acids. CDR1 DFQATT and CDR2 SNEGSKA come from the germline V gene (reference sequence). The CDR3 nucleotides are TGCAGTGCCAGGGACAGGGAGTATGAAAAACTGTTTTTT. It is translated as CSARDREYEKLFF.

V gene TRBV6-5 combines with J gene TRBJ2-6, with D possibly being TRBD2 (6 bases). This CDR3 contains 14 residues. Trimming left V 2 bases short and J 10 bases short, with 12 bases between. Germline V lookup: CDR1 MNHEY, CDR2 SVGAGI. CDR3 sequence (DNA): TGTGCCAGCAGTTACGCCGGGACTGAGAACGTCCTGACTTTC. Its protein product is CASSYAGTENVLTF.

The chain carries TRBV7-9 and TRBJ2-5; 7 bases fit TRBD1. Losses at the gene ends were 5 bases for V and 1 base for J; bases not matched to a gene: 7. The CDR3 runs to 15 residues. The germline CDR1 and CDR2 sequences are SEHNR and FQNEAQ (reference sequence). The CDR3 bases are TGTGCCAGCAGCCACCCCCGGGACAGCCAAGAGACCCAGTACTTC. Translating gives CASSHPRDSQETQYF.

This chain connects TRBV3-1 to TRBJ2-2; the D gene could be TRBD1 or TRBD2 (6 bases each). Trimming pared 6 bases from V and 5 bases from J, leaving 13 bases between. CDR1 and CDR2 (germline): LGHDT, YNNKEL (reference sequence). This CDR3 region has 14 residues. The CDR3, as DNA: TGTGCCAGCAGATCCGGGGGCCATACCGGGGAGCTGTTTTTT. It specifies CASRSGGHTGELFF.

The chain couples TRBV18 to TRBJ2-1; D uncertain. The V and J ends lost 6 bases and 8 bases respectively, with 8 bases between them. Germline CDR1 KGHSH, CDR2 LQKENI. The CDR3 totals 11 residues. The CDR3 region is CASSDWDEQFF. CDR3 coding DNA: TGTGCCAGCTCCGACTGGGATGAGCAGTTCTTC.

This clonotype has at least ten counts. This chain links TRBV7-3 with TRBJ1-1; D is possibly TRBD1 (5 bases). The V gene's germline CDR1 is SGHTA and CDR2 FQGTGA. Trimming stripped 3 bases from V and 2 bases from J, with 10 bases between. This CDR3 contains 14 residues. The CDR3 DNA is TGTGCCAGCAGCTTGGGGGTATCCAACACTGAAGCTTTCTTT. Its translation: CASSLGVSNTEAFF.

This clonotype was counted between two and nine times. This chain uses TRBV4-2 with TRBJ2-3; TRBD2 matches at 8 bases. There are 17 residues in the CDR3. Germline values: CDR1 LGHNA, CDR2 YNFKEQ. The junction had 9 bases not matched to a gene; V was cut back by 0 bases and J by 4 bases. CDR3: CASSQDRFGGAPDTQYF. In DNA form, the CDR3 reads TGTGCCAGCAGCCAAGATAGGTTCGGGGGGGCCCCAGATACGCAGTATTTT.

This clonotype has ten or more counts. This rearrangement joins TRBV25-1 to TRBJ2-7, with 7 positions matching TRBD1. In germline, CDR1 is MGHDK, CDR2 SYGVNS. The trim removed 4 bases at V and 3 bases at J, leaving 6 bases unmatched. This CDR3 is 14 amino acids long. CDR3 in amino acids: CASSGDRAYYEQYV. CDR3 coding DNA: TGTGCCAGCAGTGGAGACAGGGCCTACTACGAGCAGTACGTC.

A single count supports this clonotype. CDR3 coding DNA: TGTGCCAGCAGCTCGGCCGGGGGCCCAACCGGGGAGCTGTTTTTT. It translates to CASSSAGGPTGELFF. This chain joins TRBV7-8 and TRBJ2-2; the D gene could be TRBD1 or TRBD2 (6 bases each). Trimming pared 4 bases from V and 5 bases from J, leaving 14 bases between. The CDR3 spans 15 residues. Looked up from germline, CDR1 is SGHVS and CDR2 is FQNEAQ.

At least ten counts were recorded for this clonotype. The chain carries TRBV4-1 and TRBJ2-1; 10 nucleotides match TRBD2. Germline V gene sequence: CDR1 MGHRA, CDR2 YSYEKL. Germline trimming cut 4 bases from V and 6 bases from J; bases unmatched to any gene: 12. This CDR3 is built from 17 residues. The CDR3 loop is CASSPYLAGGRGNEQFF. The CDR3 DNA is TGCGCCAGCAGCCCATACTTAGCGGGGGGACGGGGCAATGAGCAGTTCTTC.

V usage is TRBV20-1 and J usage is TRBJ1-5, with 7 bases identical to TRBD1. Germline V lookup: CDR1 DFQATT, CDR2 SNEGSKA (reference sequence). With 3 bases clipped from V and 10 bases from J, the junction kept 6 bases outside the gene matches. The CDR3 has 12 residues. CDR3 sequence: CSARPQGRPQHF. DNA for the CDR3: TGCAGTGCTAGGCCACAGGGGCGACCCCAGCATTTT.

The table lists this clonotype with many counts. The rearrangement joins TRBV5-1 to TRBJ1-5, with D maybe TRBD1 (5 bases). The CDR3 sequence is 15 residues long. The germline V gene has CDR1 SGHRS and CDR2 YFSETQ. Trimming cost V 0 bases and J 2 bases, with 9 bases left between them. CDR3 DNA: TGCGCCAGCAGCTTGGACGGGGCCGGCAATCAGCCCCAGCATTTT. As protein: CASSLDGAGNQPQHF.